The clone carrying this T cell receptor beta chain was counted many times. Construction of the TCRbeta library involved unique molecular identifiers. TCRdb reprocessed the PCR reads with MiXCR, giving one entry per CDR3 protein. The repertoire includes approximately 200,000 distinct CDR3 sequences, roughly 15% of them detected once, and about 12% sits in the top ten. This sample stems from a study of T-cell reconstitution after alpha-beta-depleted transplantation in children. The V and J ends lost 6 bases and 7 bases respectively, with 16 bases between them. The CDR3 contains 14 residues. Germline-derived CDR1 and CDR2 are DFQATT and SNEGSKA (reference sequence).

The sequence was collected from a human donor who donated a stem cell graft to a child with acute lymphoblastic leukemia. This chain uses TRBV20-1 with TRBJ1-6; D is perhaps TRBD1 (5 bases). The starting material was PBMCs from the stem cell graft donor, obtained from the stem cell graft. Here the CDR3 reads CSAKRQGWNSPLHF. In DNA form, the CDR3 reads TGCAGTGCCAAGAGGCAGGGATGGAATTCACCCCTCCACTTT.